This entry lists 29 T cell receptor beta chains sequenced from one sample in a study of T cells in Graves' hyperthyroidism and ophthalmopathy. The TCR beta CDR3 regions underwent amplification using RNA transcripts as the source. During a first-round RT-PCR of the TCR CDR3, the HTBI primer set was used. TCRdb re-called the multiplex PCR reads through MiXCR, storing one row per CDR3 protein. The table includes around 300,000 distinct CDR3 sequences, approximately 15% detected once. The sequencing sample was made of blood. The receptors were gathered from a woman aged 25-40 years with Graves' hyperthyroidism.

The V call is TRBV27, the J call TRBJ2-3; 8 positions agree with TRBD1. The germline gives CDR1 MNHEY, CDR2 SMNVEV (reference sequence). With 5 bases clipped from V and 9 bases from J, the junction kept 10 bases outside the gene matches. The CDR3 runs 14 residues. Written as DNA, the CDR3 is TGTGCCAGCAGTCTCTACCCTCGACAGGGGACGCAGTATTTT. Residues: CASSLYPRQGTQYF.

This clonotype showed up many times. The chain uses TRBV28 and TRBJ1-6, with D maybe TRBD1 (6 bases). Between the trimmed V and J ends, which lost 3 bases and 9 bases, there was a span of 15 bases. CDR3 length equals 15 residues. CDR1 MDHEN and CDR2 SYDVKM come from the germline V gene. The DNA of the CDR3 is TGTGCCAGCAGTTTTACGCAGGGACAAGGTTCACCCCTCCACTTT. This translates into CASSFTQGQGSPLHF.

This clonotype appeared many times. This rearrangement joins TRBV28 to TRBJ1-5, with TRBD1 as a possible D gene (5 bases). V lost 3 bases and J 1 base, leaving 16 bases between the germline ends. The CDR3 is made up of 17 amino acids. Germline CDR1 MDHEN, CDR2 SYDVKM. CDR3 loop: CASSFMVGDLSNQPQHF. DNA for the CDR3: TGTGCCAGCAGTTTTATGGTGGGGGATTTAAGCAATCAGCCCCAGCATTTT. Complete variable domain (other parts from reference TRBV28 and TRBJ1-5): DVKVTQSSRYLVKRTGEKVFLECVQDMDHENMFWYRQDPGLGLRLIYFSYDVKMKEKGDIPEGYSVSREKKERFSLILESASTNQTSMYLCASSFMVGDLSNQPQHFGDGTRLSIL.

This sequence joins TRBV6-2 or TRBV6-3 and TRBJ1-1; 8 nucleotides line up with TRBD1. After removal of 7 bases from V and 3 bases from J, the junction contained 10 bases not matched to a gene. This CDR3 is built from 15 residues. The V gene's germline CDR1 is MNHEY and CDR2 SVGEGT. CDR3 amino acids: CASTMTDRADTEAFF. The CDR3 DNA is TGTGCCAGCACGATGACGGACAGGGCGGACACTGAAGCTTTCTTT.

This clonotype was counted many times. DNA of the CDR3: TGTGCCAGCAGGAAAACAGGGGGCGCAGATACGCAGTATTTT. It translates to CASRKTGGADTQYF. The chain recombines TRBV2 with TRBJ2-3, with 9 nucleotides matching TRBD1. The CDR3 has 14 amino acids. Germline lookup yields CDR1 SNHLY and CDR2 FYNNEI. The V and J ends lost 6 bases and 4 bases, in that order; junction bases with no gene match: 5.

In regard to this clonotype: A much larger clone is a single base away; this may be a read error. The rearrangement joins TRBV20-1 to TRBJ2-7; no clear D. Germline loops: CDR1 DFQATT, CDR2 SNEGSKA (reference sequence). The V and J ends lost 7 bases and 3 bases respectively, with 13 bases between them. CDR3 length equals 12 residues. CDR3 DNA: TGCAGTGTTCTCCTCTCGGGCTACGAGCAGTACTTC. This translates into CSVLLSGYEQYF.

This clonotype was recorded at least ten times. This sequence joins TRBV2 and TRBJ2-1; 8 bases are shared with TRBD2. The ends lost 8 bases at V and 6 bases at J; junction bases unmatched: 12. Germline V CDR1 and CDR2: SNHLY, FYNNEI. The CDR3 contains 15 residues. The CDR3 sequence is CASWMSTGGRNEQFF. CDR3 nucleotides: TGTGCCAGCTGGATGTCGACGGGAGGGCGCAATGAGCAGTTCTTC.

This clonotype occurred a few times. This may come from a read error, since a much larger clone is one base off. DNA for the CDR3: TGTGCCAGCACCCCGGGACTAGCGGAAGGGGTCGGGGAGCTGTTTTTT. Translated: CASTPGLAEGVGELFF. The V and J genes are TRBV12-3 or TRBV12-4 and TRBJ2-2; 11 positions match TRBD2. CDR3 length: 16 residues. After removal of 7 bases from V and 7 bases from J, the junction contained 11 bases not matched to a gene.

The CDR3 DNA reads as TGCGCCAGCAGCTTGAGGCCCGCGAACACCGGGGAGCTGTTTTTT. This gives the protein CASSLRPANTGELFF. The V gene is TRBV5-1, the J gene TRBJ2-2; D gene unclear. The germline V and J ends were trimmed by 1 base and 0 bases, with 7 bases remaining between them. CDR1 is SGHRS, CDR2 YFSETQ, per germline. CDR3 length equals 15 residues. Drawing the rest from reference TRBV5-1 and TRBJ2-2, the complete variable domain is KAGVTQTPRYLIKTRGQQVTLSCSPISGHRSVSWYQQTPGQGLQFLFEYFSETQRNKGNFPGRFSGRQFSNSRSEMNVSTLELGDSALYLCASSLRPANTGELFFGEGSRLTVL.

This clonotype was observed a few times. This chain uses TRBV7-3 with TRBJ2-2, with TRBD2 as a possible D gene (6 bases). The V gene's germline CDR1 is SGHTA and CDR2 FQGTGA. The CDR3 extends over 18 amino acids. V shed 5 bases and J shed 5 bases, with 24 bases lying between them. The CDR3 DNA reads as TGTGCCAGCAGCCGGGGGTTGGTTATGAGCGGGTTGACCGGGGAGCTGTTTTTT. It codes for CASSRGLVMSGLTGELFF. The whole variable domain, filled in from reference TRBV7-3 and TRBJ2-2, reads GAGVSQTPSNKVTEKGKYVELRCDPISGHTALYWYRQSLGQGPEFLIYFQGTGAADDSGLPNDRFFAVRPEGSVSTLKIQRTERGDSAVYLCASSRGLVMSGLTGELFFGEGSRLTVL.

The chain has TRBV7-9 and TRBJ1-1; D may be TRBD1 (5 bases). In germline, CDR1 is SEHNR, CDR2 FQNEAQ (reference sequence). The V end was cut by 1 base, the J end by 1 base, with 19 bases between. This CDR3 contains 18 residues. CDR3 amino acids: CASSLDGGLVGTNTEAFF. CDR3 DNA sequence: TGTGCCAGCAGCTTAGACGGAGGATTAGTAGGGACGAACACTGAAGCTTTCTTT.

The sample holds one count of this clonotype. A much larger clone sits a single nucleotide away, making a read error possible. The chain employs TRBV27 and TRBJ1-2; tentatively, D is TRBD1 (6 bases). Per germline, CDR1 MNHEY and CDR2 SMNVEV (reference sequence). This CDR3 comprises 12 residues. The CDR3 nucleotides are TGTGCCGGCAGGCAAGGGGGGCATGGCTACACCTTC. This gives the protein CAGRQGGHGYTF.

This clonotype was detected ten times or more. The chain combines TRBV7-9 with TRBJ2-3; D gene ambiguous. The germline CDR1 and CDR2 sequences are SEHNR and FQNEAQ (reference sequence). V was pared by 5 bases and J by 5 bases, with 14 bases between. The CDR3 runs to 14 residues. CDR3 sequence: CASSPPSQKDTQYF. For the CDR3, the DNA is TGTGCCAGCAGCCCCCCATCGCAGAAAGATACGCAGTATTTT.

This clonotype was seen ten or more times. This rearrangement joins TRBV6-1 to TRBJ1-5; 7 bases map to TRBD1. The germline V gene has CDR1 MNHNS and CDR2 SASEGT. The length of the CDR3 is 17 residues. The V segment lost 4 bases and the J segment 6 bases; nucleotides outside the gene matches: 15. The CDR3 loop is CASSGLVEGQWGQPQHF. CDR3 sequence (DNA): TGTGCCAGCAGTGGTTTGGTTGAGGGACAGTGGGGTCAGCCCCAGCATTTT.

At least ten counts were recorded for this clonotype. V and J are TRBV6-1 and TRBJ2-3; 9 nucleotides align to TRBD2. After removal of 3 bases from V and 4 bases from J, the junction contained 5 bases not matched to a gene. This CDR3 is built from 15 residues. The germline V gene encodes CDR1 MNHNS and CDR2 SASEGT. The CDR3 is CASSEGGRASDTQYF. CDR3 DNA sequence: TGTGCCAGCAGTGAGGGCGGGAGGGCCTCAGATACGCAGTATTTT.

This clonotype occurred a few times. The CDR3 sequence is CASAEGHSPLHF. The CDR3, as DNA: TGCGCCAGCGCGGAGGGGCATTCACCCCTCCACTTT. The chain uses TRBV10-2 and TRBJ1-6, with a possible D match to TRBD1 (5 bases). The CDR3 totals 12 residues. The ends were cut back, 8 bases at V and 8 bases at J, with 10 bases in the middle. From germline, CDR1 is WSHSY and CDR2 SAAADI.

V is TRBV20-1 and J is TRBJ1-5; possibly TRBD1 for D (6 bases). Trimming left V 2 bases short and J 3 bases short, with 14 bases between. Germline V gene data show CDR1 as DFQATT and CDR2 as SNEGSKA (reference sequence). The CDR3 runs 15 residues. In DNA form, the CDR3 reads TGCAGTGCTAGACAGGGGACGGATACCAATCAGCCCCAGCATTTT. Protein sequence: CSARQGTDTNQPQHF.

In this sample, this clonotype turned up many times. V usage is TRBV2 and J usage is TRBJ1-2, with D unclear. V was trimmed by 6 bases and J by 9 bases, leaving 17 bases between them. The CDR3 length is 13 residues. Germline V gives CDR1 SNHLY, CDR2 FYNNEI. The chain's CDR3 is CASSPGPTWSYTF. In DNA form, the CDR3 reads TGTGCCAGCAGCCCTGGGCCTACCTGGAGCTACACCTTC.

The chain has TRBV29-1 and TRBJ2-7; possible D gene TRBD1, 6 bases. CDR1 SQVTM and CDR2 ANQGSEA come from the germline V gene. Trimming shortened V by 1 base and J by 4 bases, and 8 bases separated the two germline ends. The CDR3 has 12 amino acids. The CDR3: CSVEGGGYEQYF. The CDR3, as DNA: TGCAGCGTTGAAGGAGGGGGTTACGAGCAGTACTTC.

This clonotype was recorded many times. This chain connects TRBV29-1 to TRBJ2-3, with 11 nucleotides matching TRBD2. There are 15 residues in the CDR3. Germline V lookup: CDR1 SQVTM, CDR2 ANQGSEA. V lost 7 bases, J lost 4 bases, and 10 bases stayed unmatched. The chain's CDR3 is CSATSGSFEADTQYF. CDR3 DNA: TGCAGCGCAACTAGCGGGAGTTTCGAGGCAGATACGCAGTATTTT.

The sample holds many counts of this clonotype. The rearrangement links TRBV2 to TRBJ2-5; TRBD2 matches at 9 bases. This CDR3 is 18 amino acids long. Germline lookup yields CDR1 SNHLY and CDR2 FYNNEI. V lost 3 bases and J lost 5; bases outside the gene matches: 16. This chain's CDR3 is CASSDGVSGRRVGETQYF. The CDR3 nucleotides are TGTGCCAGCAGTGATGGGGTTAGCGGGAGAAGGGTGGGGGAGACCCAGTACTTC. Supplemented by reference TRBV2 and TRBJ2-5, the full variable domain reads EPEVTQTPSHQVTQMGQEVILRCVPISNHLYFYWYRQILGQKVEFLVSFYNNEISEKSEIFDDQFSVERPDGSNFTLKIRSTKLEDSAMYFCASSDGVSGRRVGETQYFGPGTRLLVL.

This clonotype was recorded at least ten times. J is TRBJ1-5 and V is TRBV29-1; 8 nucleotides match TRBD1. The CDR3 totals 14 residues. CDR1 SQVTM and CDR2 ANQGSEA come from the germline V gene. The J segment lost 2 bases and the V segment lost 5 bases, leaving 5 bases of the junction unmatched. The CDR3 DNA follows: TGCAGCGTTCTGACAGGGGCGGGCAATCAGCCCCAGCATTTT. It specifies CSVLTGAGNQPQHF.

The chain is built from TRBV9 and TRBJ2-5; D is tentatively TRBD1 or TRBD2 (5 bases each). The germline gives CDR1 SGDLS, CDR2 YYNGEE. V lost 5 bases and J lost 5, with 16 bases in between. The CDR3 spans 14 residues. CDR3 bases: TGTGCCAGCAGTAAGTTTGAGGGACGCGAGACCCAGTACTTC. Amino acid sequence: CASSKFEGRETQYF.

This clonotype was observed once. The V call is TRBV4-2, the J call TRBJ1-1; no reliable D call. V lost 0 bases and J 0 bases, leaving 8 bases between the germline ends. The CDR3 extends over 15 amino acids. The germline CDR1 and CDR2 sequences are LGHNA and YNFKEQ. The CDR3 coding sequence is TGTGCCAGCAGCCAAGATCTAGCGGTGAACACTGAAGCTTTCTTT. The encoded protein is CASSQDLAVNTEAFF.

Only one count was recorded for this clonotype. The chain uses TRBV6-2 or TRBV6-3 and TRBJ2-5; unclear D gene. Germline V gives CDR1 MNHEY, CDR2 SVGEGT. Trimming took off 0 bases at V and 4 bases at J, with 12 bases between the two ends. The length of the CDR3 is 15 residues. DNA for the CDR3: TGTGCCAGCAGTTACTCGGAAAAGCGAGGAGAGACCCAGTACTTC. It yields the protein CASSYSEKRGETQYF.

The rearrangement joins TRBV30 to TRBJ2-3, with 10 nucleotides matching TRBD2. The J segment lost 6 bases and the V segment lost 2 bases, leaving 5 bases of the junction unmatched. The germline gives CDR1 GTSNPN, CDR2 SVGIG (reference sequence). The CDR3 spans 14 residues. In nucleotides, the CDR3 is TGTGCCTGGAGTACCGGGACTAGCGCCGATACGCAGTATTTT. Translated: CAWSTGTSADTQYF.

The chain carries TRBV29-1 and TRBJ1-1; D is possibly TRBD1 (5 bases). The V end lost 7 bases, the J end lost 1 base, and 7 bases lay between the germline ends. This CDR3 region has 11 residues. Germline V gives CDR1 SQVTM, CDR2 ANQGSEA. CDR3 protein: CSAGQNTEAFF. CDR3 nucleotides: TGCAGCGCTGGACAGAACACTGAAGCTTTCTTT.

The rearrangement joins TRBV29-1 to TRBJ2-1, with 11 bases matching TRBD2. There are 17 residues in the CDR3. Trimming at V came to 4 bases and at J to 4 bases, leaving 12 bases not matched to a gene. The germline CDR1 and CDR2 sequences are SQVTM and ANQGSEA. The CDR3 bases are TGCAGCGTTGTTCCCCGACTAGCGGGGCTAAATTACAATGAGCAGTTCTTC. It encodes CSVVPRLAGLNYNEQFF.

This clonotype was observed at least ten times. V is TRBV6-2 or TRBV6-3 and J is TRBJ1-5; D may be TRBD1 (6 bases). The CDR3 has 15 amino acids. V lost 5 bases, J lost 6 bases, and 17 bases lay in between. Germline lookup yields CDR1 MNHEY and CDR2 SVGEGT. The chain's CDR3 is CASSRAGTLGQPQHF. CDR3 bases: TGTGCCAGCAGTCGAGCCGGGACACTAGGTCAGCCCCAGCATTTT.